This T cell receptor (beta chain) was observed in a study of radiation and T cells in renal cell carcinoma. Study observations and caveats: From baseline, blood top tumor clonotypes peaked at 2 weeks post-radiation.

The time point denotes: blood 4 weeks post-SBRT, at nephrectomy. Treatment reported: 15 Gy SBRT to primary tumor, nephrectomy 4 weeks later. Serial blood draws occurred at baseline and 2 and 4 weeks post-SBRT. Clear cell pathology was present in this patient's renal cell carcinoma. CDR1 SGHNT and CDR2 YENEEA come from the germline V gene. There are 15 residues in the CDR3. V was cut by 0 bases and J by 1 base, with 9 bases left in between. This clone has a single count. Its specificity is not known. The assay was immunoSEQ multiplex PCR, and TCRdb's table has in-frame clones only and misses some. Counted here are under 200,000 clones, approximately 90% occurring once; the ten biggest clones make up 10% to 12%.

Here the sequenced sample was blood, taken from a patient whose treatment included radiotherapy and nephrectomy. The chain is built from TRBV11-3 and TRBJ1-1; unclear D gene. The clonotype originates from a woman in her forties or fifties with renal cell carcinoma. CDR3 region: CASSLDSARNTEAFF. The CDR3, as DNA: TGTGCCAGCAGCTTAGATTCGGCGAGGAACACTGAAGCTTTCTTT.